Sequencing of this T cell receptor beta chain was carried out in a study of T cell repertoires in cytomegalovirus infection. Study-level information: Matching HLA type and CMV infection were both indicated by public TCR beta signatures. Findings and caveats of the study: What dominated the ex vivo response were HLA-C-restricted CMV-specific TCR beta clonotypes.

Points on this clonotype: Its antigen is not identified.

One entry per CDR3 protein results from TCRdb running MiXCR on the reads. The table includes about 770,000 distinct CDR3 sequences, about 29% detected once. The CDR3 is 14 amino acids. V was clipped by 3 bases and J by 7 bases, with 16 bases between them. In germline, CDR1 is DFQATT, CDR2 SNEGSKA (reference sequence). The sample consisted of cultured CD8+ T cells from PBMCs, taken from culture after CMV antigen stimulation. The genes are TRBV20-1 and TRBJ2-1, with D possibly being TRBD1 (6 bases). This receptor was identified in a human donor in good health (CMV status not recorded). Some clones in this sample may be carry-over from other donors' samples. The chain's CDR3 is CSASGGAQGNEQFF. The DNA for the CDR3 is TGCAGTGCTAGTGGGGGCGCTCAGGGGAATGAGCAGTTCTTC.